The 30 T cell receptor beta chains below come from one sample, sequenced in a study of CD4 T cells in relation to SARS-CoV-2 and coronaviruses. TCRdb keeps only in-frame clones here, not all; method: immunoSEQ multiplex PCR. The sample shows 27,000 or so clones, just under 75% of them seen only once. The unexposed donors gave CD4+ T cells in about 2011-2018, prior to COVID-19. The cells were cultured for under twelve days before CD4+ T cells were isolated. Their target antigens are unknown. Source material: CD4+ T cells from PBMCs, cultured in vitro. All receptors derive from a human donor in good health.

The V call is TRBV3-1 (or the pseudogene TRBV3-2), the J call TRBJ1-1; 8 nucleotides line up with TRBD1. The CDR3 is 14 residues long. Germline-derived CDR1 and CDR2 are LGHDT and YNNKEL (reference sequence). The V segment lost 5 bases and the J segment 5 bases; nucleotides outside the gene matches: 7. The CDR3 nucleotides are TGTGCCAGCAGCTTCACGGACAGGGTTACTGAAGCTTTCTTT. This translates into CASSFTDRVTEAFF.

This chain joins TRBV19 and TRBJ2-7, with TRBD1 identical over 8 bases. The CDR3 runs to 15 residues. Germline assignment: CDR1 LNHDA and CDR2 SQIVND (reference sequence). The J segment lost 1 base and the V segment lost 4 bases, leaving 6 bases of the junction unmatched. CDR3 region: CASSKTGVRSYEQYF. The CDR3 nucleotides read TGTGCCAGTAGTAAGACAGGGGTCCGTTCCTACGAGCAGTACTTC.

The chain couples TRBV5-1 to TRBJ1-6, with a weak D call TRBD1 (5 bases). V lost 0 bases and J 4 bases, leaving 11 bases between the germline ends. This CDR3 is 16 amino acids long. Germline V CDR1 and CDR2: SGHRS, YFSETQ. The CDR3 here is CASSLGGTDYNSPLHF. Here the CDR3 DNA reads TGCGCCAGCAGCTTGGGGGGGACTGATTATAATTCACCCCTCCACTTT.

The CDR3, as DNA: TGTGCCAGCTCCCCAAGGGGGGTAAGCAATCAGCCCCAGCATTTT. Encoded protein: CASSPRGVSNQPQHF. The V and J genes are TRBV18 and TRBJ1-5; perhaps TRBD1 as D (6 bases). This CDR3 has 15 residues. Germline values: CDR1 KGHSH, CDR2 LQKENI. Trimming took off 6 bases at V and 1 base at J, with 13 bases between the two ends.

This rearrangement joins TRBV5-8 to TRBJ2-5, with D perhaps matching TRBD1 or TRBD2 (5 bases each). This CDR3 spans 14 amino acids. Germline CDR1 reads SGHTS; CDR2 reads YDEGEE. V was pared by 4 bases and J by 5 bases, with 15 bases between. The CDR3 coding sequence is TGTGCCAGCAGCCCGAGGGGTAGGTGGGAGACCCAGTACTTC. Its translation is CASSPRGRWETQYF.

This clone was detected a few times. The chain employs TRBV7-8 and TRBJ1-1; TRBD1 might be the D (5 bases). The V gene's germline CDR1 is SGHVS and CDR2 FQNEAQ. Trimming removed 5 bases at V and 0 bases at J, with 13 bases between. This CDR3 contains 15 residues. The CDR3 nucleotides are TGTGCCAGCAGCCCGACCGGGACGGTGAACACTGAAGCTTTCTTT. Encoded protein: CASSPTGTVNTEAFF.

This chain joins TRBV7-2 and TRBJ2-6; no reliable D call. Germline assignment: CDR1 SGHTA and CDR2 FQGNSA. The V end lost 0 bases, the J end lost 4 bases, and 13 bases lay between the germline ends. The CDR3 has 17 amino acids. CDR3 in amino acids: CASSLAVFQLGANVLTF. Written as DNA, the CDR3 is TGTGCCAGCAGCTTAGCGGTGTTTCAACTCGGGGCCAACGTCCTGACTTTC.

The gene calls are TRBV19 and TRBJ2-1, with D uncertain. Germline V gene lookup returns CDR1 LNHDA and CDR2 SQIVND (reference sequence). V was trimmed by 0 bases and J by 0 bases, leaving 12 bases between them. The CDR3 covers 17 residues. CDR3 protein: CASSIDLGLSSYNEQFF. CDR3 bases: TGTGCCAGTAGTATAGATCTGGGCCTGAGCTCCTACAATGAGCAGTTCTTC.

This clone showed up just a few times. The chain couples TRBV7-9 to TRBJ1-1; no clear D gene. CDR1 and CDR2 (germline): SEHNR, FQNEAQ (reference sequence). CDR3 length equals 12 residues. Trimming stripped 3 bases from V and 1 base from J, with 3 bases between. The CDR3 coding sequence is TGTGCCAGCAGCTTCCAGAACACTGAAGCTTTCTTT. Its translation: CASSFQNTEAFF.

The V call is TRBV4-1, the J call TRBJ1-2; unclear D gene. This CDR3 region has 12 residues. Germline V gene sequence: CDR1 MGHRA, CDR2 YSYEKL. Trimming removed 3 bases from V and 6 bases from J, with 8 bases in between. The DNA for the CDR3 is TGCGCCAGCAGCCACCCTCGGGATGGCTACACCTTC. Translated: CASSHPRDGYTF.

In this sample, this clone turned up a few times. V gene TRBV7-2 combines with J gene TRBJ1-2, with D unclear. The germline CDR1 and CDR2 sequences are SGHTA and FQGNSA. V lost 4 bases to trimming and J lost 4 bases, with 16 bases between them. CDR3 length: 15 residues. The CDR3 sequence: CASSSPSSGFYGYTF. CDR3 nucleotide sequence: TGTGCCAGCAGCTCGCCCTCCAGCGGCTTCTATGGCTACACCTTC.

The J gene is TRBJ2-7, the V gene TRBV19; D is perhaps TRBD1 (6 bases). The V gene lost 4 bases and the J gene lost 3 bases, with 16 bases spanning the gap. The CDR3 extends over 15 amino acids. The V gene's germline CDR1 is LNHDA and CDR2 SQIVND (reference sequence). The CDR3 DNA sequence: TGTGCCAGTAGTACCCTACCTACAGGGATCTACGAGCAGTACTTC. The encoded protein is CASSTLPTGIYEQYF.

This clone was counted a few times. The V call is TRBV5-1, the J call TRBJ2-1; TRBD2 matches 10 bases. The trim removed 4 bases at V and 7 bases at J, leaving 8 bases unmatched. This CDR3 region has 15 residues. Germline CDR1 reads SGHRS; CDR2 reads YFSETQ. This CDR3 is CASSLLAGVWNEQFF. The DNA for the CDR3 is TGCGCCAGCAGCCTCCTAGCGGGAGTTTGGAATGAGCAGTTCTTC.

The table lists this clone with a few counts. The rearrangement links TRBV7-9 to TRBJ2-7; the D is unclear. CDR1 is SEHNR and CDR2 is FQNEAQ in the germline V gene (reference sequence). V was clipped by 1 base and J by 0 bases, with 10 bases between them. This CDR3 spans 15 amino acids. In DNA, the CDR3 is TGTGCCAGCAGCTTAGTTGGGCTTACCTCCTACGAGCAGTACTTC. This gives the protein CASSLVGLTSYEQYF.

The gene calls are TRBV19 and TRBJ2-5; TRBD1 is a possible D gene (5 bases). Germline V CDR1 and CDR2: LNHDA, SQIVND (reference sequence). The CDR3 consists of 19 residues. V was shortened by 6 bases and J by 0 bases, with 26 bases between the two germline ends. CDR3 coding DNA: TGTGCCAGTAGAGGGCATAAGAGCGCCCAGGGATGGGACCAAGAGACCCAGTACTTC. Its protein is CASRGHKSAQGWDQETQYF.

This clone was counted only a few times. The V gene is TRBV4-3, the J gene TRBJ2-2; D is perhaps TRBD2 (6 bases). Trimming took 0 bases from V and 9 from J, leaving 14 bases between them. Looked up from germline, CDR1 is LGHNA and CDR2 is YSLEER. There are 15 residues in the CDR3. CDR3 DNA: TGCGCCAGCAGCCAAGATCGCGGGGCCGGCCGGGAGCTGTTTTTT. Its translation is CASSQDRGAGRELFF.

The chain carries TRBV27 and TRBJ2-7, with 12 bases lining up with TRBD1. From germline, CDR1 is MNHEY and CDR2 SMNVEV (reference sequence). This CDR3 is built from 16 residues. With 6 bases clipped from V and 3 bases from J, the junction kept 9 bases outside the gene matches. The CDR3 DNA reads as TGTGCCAGCAGATCAAAGGGACAGGGGGCTGTCTACGAGCAGTACTTC. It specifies CASRSKGQGAVYEQYF.

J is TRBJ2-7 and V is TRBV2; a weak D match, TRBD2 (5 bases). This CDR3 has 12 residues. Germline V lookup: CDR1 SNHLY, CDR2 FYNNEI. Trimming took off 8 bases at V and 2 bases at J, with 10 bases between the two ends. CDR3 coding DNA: TGTGCCAGCCGGGGAGACCCCTACGAGCAGTACTTC. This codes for CASRGDPYEQYF.

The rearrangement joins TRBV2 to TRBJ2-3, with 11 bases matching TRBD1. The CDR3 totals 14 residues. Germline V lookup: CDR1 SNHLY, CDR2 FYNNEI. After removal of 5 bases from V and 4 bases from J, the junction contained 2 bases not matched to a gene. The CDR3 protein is CASSTDRGPDTQYF. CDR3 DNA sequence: TGTGCCAGCAGTACGGACAGGGGGCCAGATACGCAGTATTTT.

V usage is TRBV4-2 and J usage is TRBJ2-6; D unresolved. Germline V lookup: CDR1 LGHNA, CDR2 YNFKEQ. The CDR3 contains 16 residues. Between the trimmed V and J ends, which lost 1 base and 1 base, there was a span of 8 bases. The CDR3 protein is CASSQVADSGANVLTF. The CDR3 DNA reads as TGTGCCAGCAGCCAAGTGGCGGATTCTGGGGCCAACGTCCTGACTTTC.

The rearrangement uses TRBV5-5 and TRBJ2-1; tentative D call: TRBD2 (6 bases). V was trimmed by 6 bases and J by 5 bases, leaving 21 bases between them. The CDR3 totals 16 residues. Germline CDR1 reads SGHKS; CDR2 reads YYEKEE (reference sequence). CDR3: CASTVSGTRPNNEQFF. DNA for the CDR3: TGTGCCAGCACCGTATCCGGGACTCGCCCGAACAATGAGCAGTTCTTC.

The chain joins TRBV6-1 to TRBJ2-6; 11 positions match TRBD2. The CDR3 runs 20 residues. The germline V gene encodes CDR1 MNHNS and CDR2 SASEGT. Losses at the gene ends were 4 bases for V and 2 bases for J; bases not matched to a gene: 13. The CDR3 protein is CASSALPRLAGIPGANVLTF. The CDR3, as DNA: TGTGCCAGCAGTGCCCTACCCCGACTAGCGGGGATCCCTGGGGCCAACGTCCTGACTTTC.

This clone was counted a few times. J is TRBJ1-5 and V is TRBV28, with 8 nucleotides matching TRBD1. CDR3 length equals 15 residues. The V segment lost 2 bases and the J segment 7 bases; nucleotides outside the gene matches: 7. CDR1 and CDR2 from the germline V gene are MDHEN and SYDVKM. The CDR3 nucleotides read TGTGCCAGCAGTTTACTACAGGGGGTCGGACAGCCCCAGCATTTT. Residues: CASSLLQGVGQPQHF.

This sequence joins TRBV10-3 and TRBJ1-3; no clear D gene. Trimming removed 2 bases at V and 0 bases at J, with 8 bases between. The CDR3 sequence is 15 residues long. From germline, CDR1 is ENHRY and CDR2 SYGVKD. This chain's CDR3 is CAISERTGSGNTIYF. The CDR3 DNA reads TGTGCCATCAGTGAGAGGACGGGCTCTGGAAACACCATATATTTT.

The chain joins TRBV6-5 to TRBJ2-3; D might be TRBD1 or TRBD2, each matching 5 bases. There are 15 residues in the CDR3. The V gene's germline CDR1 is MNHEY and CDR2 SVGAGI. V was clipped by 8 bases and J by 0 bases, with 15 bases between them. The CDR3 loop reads CASASGTPSTDTQYF. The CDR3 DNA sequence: TGTGCCAGCGCGTCCGGGACCCCTAGCACAGATACGCAGTATTTT.

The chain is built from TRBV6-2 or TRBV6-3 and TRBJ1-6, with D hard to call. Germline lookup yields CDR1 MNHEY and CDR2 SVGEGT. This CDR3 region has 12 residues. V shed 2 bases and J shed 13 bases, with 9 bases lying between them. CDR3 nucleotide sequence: TGTGCCAGCAGTTACCATGTATCCCCCCTCCACTTT. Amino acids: CASSYHVSPLHF.

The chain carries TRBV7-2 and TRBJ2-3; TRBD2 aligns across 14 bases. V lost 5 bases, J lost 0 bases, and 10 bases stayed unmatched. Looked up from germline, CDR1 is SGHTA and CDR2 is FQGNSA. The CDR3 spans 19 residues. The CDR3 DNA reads TGTGCCAGCAGCCCCGGACTAGCGGGGGGCCCGACTAGCACAGATACGCAGTATTTT. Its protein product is CASSPGLAGGPTSTDTQYF.

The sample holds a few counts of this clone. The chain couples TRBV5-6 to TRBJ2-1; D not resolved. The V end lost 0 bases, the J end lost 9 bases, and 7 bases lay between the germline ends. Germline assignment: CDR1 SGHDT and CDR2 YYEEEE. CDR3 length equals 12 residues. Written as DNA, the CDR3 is TGTGCCAGCAGCTTGGGTGCTACTGAGCAGTTCTTC. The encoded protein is CASSLGATEQFF. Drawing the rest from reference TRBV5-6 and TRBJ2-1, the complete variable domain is DAGVTQSPTHLIKTRGQQVTLRCSPKSGHDTVSWYQQALGQGPQFIFQYYEEEERQRGNFPDRFSGHQFPNYSSELNVNALLLGDSALYLCASSLGATEQFFGPGTRLTVL.

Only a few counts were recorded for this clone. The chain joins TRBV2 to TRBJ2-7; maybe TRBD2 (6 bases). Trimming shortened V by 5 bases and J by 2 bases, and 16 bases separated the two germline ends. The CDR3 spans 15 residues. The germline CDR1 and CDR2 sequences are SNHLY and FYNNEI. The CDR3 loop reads CASSRSGTSTYEQYF. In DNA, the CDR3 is TGTGCCAGCAGTCGTTCCGGGACTTCCACCTACGAGCAGTACTTC.

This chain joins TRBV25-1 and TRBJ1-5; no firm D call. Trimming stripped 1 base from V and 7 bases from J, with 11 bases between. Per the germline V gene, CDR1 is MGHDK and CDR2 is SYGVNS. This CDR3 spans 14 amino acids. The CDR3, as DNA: TGTGCCAGCAGTGAATTCGGGGAGGGCCAGCCCCAGCATTTT. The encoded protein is CASSEFGEGQPQHF.